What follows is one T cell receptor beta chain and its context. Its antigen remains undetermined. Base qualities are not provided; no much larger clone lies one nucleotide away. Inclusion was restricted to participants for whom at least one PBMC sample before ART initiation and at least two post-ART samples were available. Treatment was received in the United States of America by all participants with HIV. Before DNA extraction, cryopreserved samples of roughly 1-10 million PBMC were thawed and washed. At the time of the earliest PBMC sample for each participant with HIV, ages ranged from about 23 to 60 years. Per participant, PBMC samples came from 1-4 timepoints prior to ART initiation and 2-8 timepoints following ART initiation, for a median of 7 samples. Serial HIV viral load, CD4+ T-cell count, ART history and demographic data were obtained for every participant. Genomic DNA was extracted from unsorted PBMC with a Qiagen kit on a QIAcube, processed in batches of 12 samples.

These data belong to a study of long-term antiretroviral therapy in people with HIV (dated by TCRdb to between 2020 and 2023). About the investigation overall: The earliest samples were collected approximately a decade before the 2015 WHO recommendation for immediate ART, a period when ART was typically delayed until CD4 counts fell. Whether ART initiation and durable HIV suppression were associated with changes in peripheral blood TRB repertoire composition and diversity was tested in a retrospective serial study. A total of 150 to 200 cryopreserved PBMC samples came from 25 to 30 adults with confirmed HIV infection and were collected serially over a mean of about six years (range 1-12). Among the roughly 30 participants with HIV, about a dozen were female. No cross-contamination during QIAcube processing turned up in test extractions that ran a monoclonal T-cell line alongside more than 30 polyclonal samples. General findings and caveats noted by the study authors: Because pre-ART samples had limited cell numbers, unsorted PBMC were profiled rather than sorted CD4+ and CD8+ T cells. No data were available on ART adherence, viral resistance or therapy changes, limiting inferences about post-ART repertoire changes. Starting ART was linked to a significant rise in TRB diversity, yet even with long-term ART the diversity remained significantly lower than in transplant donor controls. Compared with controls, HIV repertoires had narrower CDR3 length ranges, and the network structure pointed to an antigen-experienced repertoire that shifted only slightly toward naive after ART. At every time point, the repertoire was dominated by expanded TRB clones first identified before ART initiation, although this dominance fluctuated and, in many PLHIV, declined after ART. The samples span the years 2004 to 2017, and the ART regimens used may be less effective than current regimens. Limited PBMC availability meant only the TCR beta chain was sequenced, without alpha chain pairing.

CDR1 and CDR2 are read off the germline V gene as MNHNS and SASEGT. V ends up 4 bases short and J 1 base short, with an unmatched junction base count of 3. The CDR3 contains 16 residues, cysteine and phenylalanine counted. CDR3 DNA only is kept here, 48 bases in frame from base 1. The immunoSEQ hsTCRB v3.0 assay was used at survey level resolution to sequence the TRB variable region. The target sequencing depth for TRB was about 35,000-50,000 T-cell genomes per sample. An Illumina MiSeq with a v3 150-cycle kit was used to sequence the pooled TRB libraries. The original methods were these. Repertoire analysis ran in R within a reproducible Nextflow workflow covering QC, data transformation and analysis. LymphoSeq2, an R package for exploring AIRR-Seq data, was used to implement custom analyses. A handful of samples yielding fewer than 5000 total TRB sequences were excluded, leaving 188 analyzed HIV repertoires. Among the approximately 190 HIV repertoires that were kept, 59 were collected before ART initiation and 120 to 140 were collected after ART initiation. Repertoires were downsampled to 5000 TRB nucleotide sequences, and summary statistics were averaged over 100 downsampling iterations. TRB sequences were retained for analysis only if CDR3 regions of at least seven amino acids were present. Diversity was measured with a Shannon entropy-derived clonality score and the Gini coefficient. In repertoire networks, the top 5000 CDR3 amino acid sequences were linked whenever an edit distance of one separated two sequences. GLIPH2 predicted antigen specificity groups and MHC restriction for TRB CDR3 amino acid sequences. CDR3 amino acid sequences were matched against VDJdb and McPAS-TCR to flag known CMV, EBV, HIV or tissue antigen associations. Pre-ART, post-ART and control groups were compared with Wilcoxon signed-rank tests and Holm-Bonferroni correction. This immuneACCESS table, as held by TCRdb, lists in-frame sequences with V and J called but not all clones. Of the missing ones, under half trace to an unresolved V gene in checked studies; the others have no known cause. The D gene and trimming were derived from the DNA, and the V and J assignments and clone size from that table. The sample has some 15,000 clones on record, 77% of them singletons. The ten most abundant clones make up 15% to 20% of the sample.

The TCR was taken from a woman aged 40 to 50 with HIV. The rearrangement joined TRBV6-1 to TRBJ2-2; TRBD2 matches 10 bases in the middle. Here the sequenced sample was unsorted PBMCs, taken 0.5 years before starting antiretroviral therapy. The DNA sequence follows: TGTGCCAGCAGTGGGGGGACTAGCGAGAACACCGGGGAGCTGTTTTTT. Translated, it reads CASSGGTSENTGELFF.